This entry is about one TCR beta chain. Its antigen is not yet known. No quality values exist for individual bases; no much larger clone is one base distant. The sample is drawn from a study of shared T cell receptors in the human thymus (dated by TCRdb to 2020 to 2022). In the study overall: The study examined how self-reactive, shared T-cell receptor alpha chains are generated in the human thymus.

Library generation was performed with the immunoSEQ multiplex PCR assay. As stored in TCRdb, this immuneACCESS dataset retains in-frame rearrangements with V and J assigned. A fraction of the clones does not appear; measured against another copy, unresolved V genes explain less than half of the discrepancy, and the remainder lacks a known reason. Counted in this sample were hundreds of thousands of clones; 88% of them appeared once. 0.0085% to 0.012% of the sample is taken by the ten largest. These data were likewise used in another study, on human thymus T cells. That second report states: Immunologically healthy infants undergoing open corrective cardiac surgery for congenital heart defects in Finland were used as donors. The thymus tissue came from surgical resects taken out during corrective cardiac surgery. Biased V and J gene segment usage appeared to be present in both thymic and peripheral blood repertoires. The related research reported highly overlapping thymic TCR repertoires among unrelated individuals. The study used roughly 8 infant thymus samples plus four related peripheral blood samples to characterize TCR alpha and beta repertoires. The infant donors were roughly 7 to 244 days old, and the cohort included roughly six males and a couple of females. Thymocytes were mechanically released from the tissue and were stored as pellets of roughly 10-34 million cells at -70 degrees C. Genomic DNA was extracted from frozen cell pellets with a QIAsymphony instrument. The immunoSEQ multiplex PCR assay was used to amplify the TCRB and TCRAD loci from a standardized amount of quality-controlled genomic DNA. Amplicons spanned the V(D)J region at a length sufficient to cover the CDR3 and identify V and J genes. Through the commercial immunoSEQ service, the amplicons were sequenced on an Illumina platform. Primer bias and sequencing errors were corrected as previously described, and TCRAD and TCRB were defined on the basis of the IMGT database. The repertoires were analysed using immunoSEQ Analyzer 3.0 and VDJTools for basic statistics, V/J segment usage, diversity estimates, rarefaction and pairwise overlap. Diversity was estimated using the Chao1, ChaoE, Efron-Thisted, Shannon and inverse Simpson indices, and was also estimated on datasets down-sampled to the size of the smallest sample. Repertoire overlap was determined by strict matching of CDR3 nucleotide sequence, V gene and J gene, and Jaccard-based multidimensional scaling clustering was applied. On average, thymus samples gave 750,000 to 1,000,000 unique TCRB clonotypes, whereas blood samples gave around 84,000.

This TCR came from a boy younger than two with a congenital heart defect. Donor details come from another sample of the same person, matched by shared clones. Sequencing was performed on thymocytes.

For the CDR3, the sequence is CASSQERPGRRAFF. At the DNA level, the sequence is TGCGCCAGCAGCCAAGAACGGCCTGGAAGGAGGGCTTTCTTT. The chain uses TRBV4-1 and TRBJ1-1; the D gene assignment is ambiguous. V drops 0 bases and J drops 11 bases, leaving 16 bases in between. Looking up the germline V gene yields CDR1 MGHRA and CDR2 YSYEKL. The CDR3 holds 14 amino acids from the cysteine to the phenylalanine. The kept DNA is CDR3 alone, 42 bases in frame from the first base.